The T cell receptor (beta chain) described here comes from a study of blood T cell repertoires in COVID-19. Study as a whole: Samples came from the United States, Italy and Spain, spanning acute and convalescent COVID-19. From T cells, B-cell-depleted T cells, or PBMCs came the material, which was cDNA or gDNA.

J was trimmed by 6 bases and V by 1 base; bases with no gene match: 6. Germline-derived CDR1 and CDR2 are SGHRS and YFSETQ. CDR3 size: 16 residues. Authors' processing steps: Estimated nucleated cell counts came from reference gene primer amplification. Sequencing was performed with immunoSEQ multiplex PCR; in TCRdb, only in-frame clones are kept and a portion is missing. From that table come the V and J calls and clone size; the DNA was used to work out D and trimming. The table records 300,000 to 450,000 clones, 85% of them present only once. This receptor was taken from a woman aged 18-29 years with acute or convalescent COVID-19. The sequenced sample was peripheral blood. This chain connects TRBV5-1 to TRBJ1-6; TRBD1 agrees at 8 bases. CDR3 residues: CASSLFGDRTNSPLHF. Written as DNA, the CDR3 is TGCGCCAGCAGCTTGTTCGGGGACAGGACTAATTCACCCCTCCACTTT.